Following are 32 T cell receptor beta chains from one sample sequenced in a study of identical twins. TCRdb re-analysed the 5' RACE reads in MiXCR, keeping a single row per CDR3 protein. The data contain 500,000 or so distinct CDR3 sequences, 13% to 15% of them singletons. These data also formed part of another study, on yellow fever vaccine responses in identical twins.

Sequenced material: CD4+ T cells sorted from blood. Receptors were obtained from a young woman in good health.

CDR3 DNA: TGTGCCATCAGCCAGGGACAGGGAGGGGAGACCCAGTACTTC. Translating gives CAISQGQGGETQYF. This chain uses TRBV10-3 with TRBJ2-5; 9 nucleotides match TRBD1. The CDR3 runs to 14 residues. Trimming removed 6 bases from V and 5 bases from J; junction bases left unmatched: 7. CDR1 is ENHRY, CDR2 SYGVKD, per germline.

This clonotype was seen only a few times. V gene TRBV4-2 combines with J gene TRBJ1-5, with D unresolved. Trimming left V 0 bases short and J 6 bases short, with 6 bases between. The CDR3 runs 13 residues. The germline gives CDR1 LGHNA, CDR2 YNFKEQ. CDR3 nucleotide sequence: TGTGCCAGCAGCCAAGATATGAGTCAGCCCCAGCATTTT. Its translation is CASSQDMSQPQHF.

This clonotype was detected only a few times. The rearrangement links TRBV6-1 to TRBJ2-3; 16 bases are shared with TRBD2. Unmatched junction bases numbered 9, after V lost 5 bases and J lost 10 bases. The germline gives CDR1 MNHNS, CDR2 SASEGT. The CDR3 covers 16 residues. The CDR3: CASSPRGTSGRAAQYF. DNA of the CDR3: TGTGCCAGCAGTCCGAGAGGGACTAGCGGGAGGGCCGCGCAGTATTTT.

The chain is built from TRBV20-1 and TRBJ2-1; 12 bases agree with TRBD2. V lost 6 bases and J lost 4; bases outside the gene matches: 13. Per germline, CDR1 DFQATT and CDR2 SNEGSKA (reference sequence). The CDR3 length is 17 residues. Written as DNA, the CDR3 is TGCAGTGCCCGACTAGCGGGAGCCTCCATGGCTTACAATGAGCAGTTCTTC. This translates into CSARLAGASMAYNEQFF.

The gene calls are TRBV5-1 and TRBJ2-5; the match to TRBD1 covers 9 bases. Trimming cost V 0 bases and J 2 bases; bases outside gene matches: 8. The CDR3 loop spans 17 amino acids. Germline V CDR1 and CDR2: SGHRS, YFSETQ. CDR3 protein: CASSLGLLGTGQETQYF. The CDR3 DNA sequence: TGCGCCAGCAGCTTGGGGCTATTGGGGACAGGGCAAGAGACCCAGTACTTC.

The sample holds many counts of this clonotype. The chain has TRBV18 and TRBJ2-3; 9 positions agree with TRBD2. The junction had 13 bases not matched to a gene; V was cut back by 6 bases and J by 3 bases. This CDR3 has 17 residues. Germline CDR1 reads KGHSH; CDR2 reads LQKENI. CDR3 loop: CASSRVGAGGTTDTQYF. CDR3 DNA sequence: TGTGCCAGCTCTCGAGTGGGAGCGGGGGGAACAACAGATACGCAGTATTTT.

This clonotype was seen only a few times. V and J are TRBV24-1 and TRBJ2-1; D is unresolved. This CDR3 is built from 15 residues. The V gene lost 9 bases and the J gene lost 5 bases, with 19 bases spanning the gap. CDR1 and CDR2 from the germline V gene are KGHDR and SFDVKD. The CDR3 loop is CATSLAARGDNEQFF. DNA for the CDR3: TGTGCCACCTCTTTAGCCGCGCGAGGAGACAATGAGCAGTTCTTC.

This chain uses TRBV12-3 or TRBV12-4 with TRBJ1-1; D is possibly TRBD1 (6 bases). CDR3 length: 15 residues. Trimming took 1 base from V and 5 from J, leaving 14 bases between them. This chain's CDR3 is CASSLEQGSKTEAFF. The CDR3 region has the DNA TGTGCCAGCAGTTTAGAACAGGGAAGTAAGACTGAAGCTTTCTTT.

This clonotype was observed a few times. This chain uses TRBV5-1 with TRBJ2-3, with D hard to call. The V end lost 4 bases, the J end lost 2 bases, and 8 bases lay between the germline ends. Germline assignment: CDR1 SGHRS and CDR2 YFSETQ. The CDR3 length is 13 residues. The chain's CDR3 is CASSEALTDTQYF. DNA for the CDR3: TGCGCCAGCAGCGAGGCACTCACAGATACGCAGTATTTT.

This clonotype was detected only a few times. This sequence joins TRBV7-8 and TRBJ2-1; D gene unclear. There are 15 residues in the CDR3. Trimming stripped 5 bases from V and 0 bases from J, with 11 bases between. Germline V lookup: CDR1 SGHVS, CDR2 FQNEAQ. Written as DNA, the CDR3 is TGTGCCAGCAGCCCTCAGGAGAGCTCCTACAATGAGCAGTTCTTC. Protein sequence: CASSPQESSYNEQFF.

The genes are TRBV20-1 and TRBJ2-1, with 10 nucleotides matching TRBD2. In germline, CDR1 is DFQATT, CDR2 SNEGSKA (reference sequence). The junction had 8 bases not matched to a gene; V was cut back by 3 bases and J by 6 bases. The CDR3 contains 15 residues. CDR3 bases: TGCAGTGCTAGTCTTAGCGGGAGGAGGGCCAATGAGCAGTTCTTC. Protein sequence: CSASLSGRRANEQFF.

The chain joins TRBV7-2 to TRBJ2-1, with no clear D. CDR1 and CDR2 from the germline V gene are SGHTA and FQGNSA. The ends were cut back, 7 bases at V and 0 bases at J, with 7 bases in the middle. The CDR3 has 13 amino acids. CDR3 in amino acids: CASTQRSYNEQFF. The CDR3 DNA follows: TGTGCCAGCACACAGCGCTCCTACAATGAGCAGTTCTTC.

In nucleotides, the CDR3 is TGCGCCAGCAGCTATTCGGGGGGGAGCCAAGAGACCCAGTACTTC. This translates into CASSYSGGSQETQYF. The V call is TRBV5-1, the J call TRBJ2-5, with 8 bases matching TRBD2. The CDR3 runs to 15 residues. The trim removed 3 bases at V and 1 base at J, leaving 5 bases unmatched. CDR1 is SGHRS, CDR2 YFSETQ, per germline.

This clonotype was seen a single time. The V gene is TRBV3-1, the J gene TRBJ2-7; 9 bases line up with TRBD2. From germline, CDR1 is LGHDT and CDR2 YNNKEL (reference sequence). The CDR3 spans 14 residues. V was clipped by 4 bases and J by 3 bases; unmatched bases: 4. The CDR3 coding sequence is TGTGCCAGCAGCCGTAGCGGGAGCGGCTACGAGCAGTACTTC. Protein product: CASSRSGSGYEQYF.

The chain has TRBV7-3 and TRBJ2-1; 10 bases match TRBD1. CDR1 SGHTA and CDR2 FQGTGA come from the germline V gene. This CDR3 contains 19 residues. J gave up 0 bases and V 4 bases, and 12 bases lay outside the gene matches. This CDR3 is CASSYVPGQGSSSYNEQFF. CDR3 DNA sequence: TGTGCCAGCAGCTATGTACCGGGACAGGGGTCCAGCTCCTACAATGAGCAGTTCTTC.

The V gene is TRBV9, the J gene TRBJ2-3; 13 nucleotides align to TRBD2. V shed 2 bases and J 1 base; nucleotides not matched to a gene: 7. CDR3 length equals 18 residues. Germline CDR1 and CDR2: SGDLS and YYNGEE. CDR3 nucleotide sequence: TGTGCCAGCAGCGTCACTAGCGGGGGGGCTTTAGGCACAGATACGCAGTATTTT. Protein sequence: CASSVTSGGALGTDTQYF.

The rearrangement links TRBV12-3 or TRBV12-4 to TRBJ1-6; 11 nucleotides agree with TRBD1. The length of the CDR3 is 15 residues. V lost 5 bases to trimming and J lost 8 bases; unmatched junction nucleotides: 5. The DNA of the CDR3 is TGTGCCAGCAGTAAAGGGACAGGGGGACATTCACCCCTCCACTTT. Translating it yields CASSKGTGGHSPLHF.

This clonotype appeared many times. The rearrangement links TRBV7-2 to TRBJ2-3; tentatively, D is TRBD2 (7 bases). The CDR3 sequence is 13 residues long. V lost 11 bases to trimming and J lost 2 bases, with 14 bases between them. From germline, CDR1 is SGHTA and CDR2 FQGNSA. The CDR3 is CAAGGRLTDTQYF. Here the CDR3 DNA reads TGTGCCGCCGGGGGGCGACTCACAGATACGCAGTATTTT.

This chain links TRBV3-1 with TRBJ1-2; no clear D. V was cut by 0 bases and J by 4 bases, with 9 bases left in between. Germline CDR1 LGHDT, CDR2 YNNKEL (reference sequence). This CDR3 has 14 amino acids. CDR3 nucleotide sequence: TGTGCCAGCAGCCAAGATAAGGAGGTCTATGGCTACACCTTC. This encodes CASSQDKEVYGYTF.

This clonotype was counted a few times. The chain carries TRBV12-3 or TRBV12-4 and TRBJ2-1; 9 bases map to TRBD2. This CDR3 comprises 15 residues. V shed 3 bases, J shed 7 bases, and the junction held 7 bases outside the gene matches. The CDR3 loop is CASSLVTSGKNEQFF. In DNA form, the CDR3 reads TGTGCCAGCAGTTTGGTGACTAGCGGAAAAAATGAGCAGTTCTTC.

The J gene is TRBJ1-2, the V gene TRBV29-1; 9 bases map to TRBD1. This CDR3 is built from 16 residues. The germline V gene encodes CDR1 SQVTM and CDR2 ANQGSEA. V shed 2 bases and J 2 bases; nucleotides not matched to a gene: 9. This chain's CDR3 is CSVESSGDRENYGYTF. In DNA form, the CDR3 reads TGCAGCGTTGAAAGTAGTGGGGACAGGGAGAACTATGGCTACACCTTC.

The rearrangement uses TRBV14 and TRBJ2-7; 7 bases match TRBD2. Germline assignment: CDR1 SGHDN and CDR2 FVKESK. The CDR3 runs to 15 residues. The J segment lost 2 bases and the V segment lost 4 bases, leaving 8 bases of the junction unmatched. CDR3 protein: CASSPRLADTYEQYF. The CDR3 nucleotides are TGTGCCAGCAGCCCCCGGCTAGCGGATACCTACGAGCAGTACTTC. Combining the CDR3 with reference TRBV14 and TRBJ2-7 gives the whole variable domain EAGVTQFPSHSVIEKGQTVTLRCDPISGHDNLYWYRRVMGKEIKFLLHFVKESKQDESGMPNNRFLAERTGGTYSTLKVQPAELEDSGVYFCASSPRLADTYEQYFGPGTRLTVT.

In this sample, this clonotype turned up a few times. This chain uses TRBV29-1 with TRBJ1-1; maybe TRBD1 (6 bases). Trimming removed 7 bases at V and 4 bases at J, with 28 bases between. Germline assignment: CDR1 SQVTM and CDR2 ANQGSEA. The CDR3 is made up of 17 amino acids. CDR3 amino acids: CSASSRDKVLQATEAFF. The CDR3 DNA follows: TGCAGCGCCTCGAGCCGGGACAAGGTCCTGCAAGCCACTGAAGCTTTCTTT.

This clonotype was found many times. The rearrangement uses TRBV12-3 or TRBV12-4 and TRBJ1-4, with 9 positions matching TRBD1. The V gene end was trimmed by 5 bases and the J gene end by 10 bases; junction bases not matched to a gene: 14. The CDR3 consists of 16 residues. The CDR3 loop is CASSPNRGQGYSKLFF. DNA for the CDR3: TGTGCCAGCAGTCCGAACCGGGGACAGGGCTATTCAAAACTGTTTTTT.

A few counts support this clonotype. The genes are TRBV6-5 and TRBJ1-3; TRBD1 matches 7 bases. This CDR3 has 16 amino acids. Trimming removed 2 bases from V and 8 bases from J; junction bases left unmatched: 12. Germline V gives CDR1 MNHEY, CDR2 SVGAGI. CDR3 in DNA: TGTGCCAGCAGTTACAACACCGGGACAGCTGAAGACACCATATATTTT. Residues: CASSYNTGTAEDTIYF.

The chain uses TRBV4-2 and TRBJ2-3; D uncertain. Germline V gives CDR1 LGHNA, CDR2 YNFKEQ. This CDR3 is built from 15 residues. V was cut by 0 bases and J by 9 bases, with 16 bases left in between. The CDR3 nucleotides read TGTGCCAGCAGCCAAGATATCGAGGCAGCTGCAACGCAGTATTTT. It encodes CASSQDIEAAATQYF.

This rearrangement joins TRBV20-1 to TRBJ2-3, with 8 bases lining up with TRBD2. The CDR3 consists of 13 residues. The junction had 7 bases not matched to a gene; V was cut back by 7 bases and J by 4 bases. Germline CDR1 DFQATT, CDR2 SNEGSKA (reference sequence). This chain's CDR3 is CSVAGIVADTQYF. In DNA, the CDR3 is TGCAGTGTAGCGGGGATCGTTGCAGATACGCAGTATTTT.

This clonotype was seen a few times. This rearrangement joins TRBV3-1 to TRBJ2-1; 7 bases line up with TRBD2. The CDR3 has 16 amino acids. The V segment lost 0 bases and the J segment 7 bases; nucleotides outside the gene matches: 9. Germline V gives CDR1 LGHDT, CDR2 YNNKEL (reference sequence). The CDR3 nucleotides read TGTGCCAGCAGCCAAGATTTCCGCGGGACTACGAATGAGCAGTTCTTC. This encodes CASSQDFRGTTNEQFF.

CDR3: CASSERGGFGYTF. CDR3 DNA: TGTGCCAGCAGTGAACGCGGGGGATTTGGCTACACCTTC. The chain carries TRBV6-1 and TRBJ1-2; D possibly corresponds to TRBD1 (5 bases). CDR3 length: 13 residues. The germline V gene has CDR1 MNHNS and CDR2 SASEGT. Trimming stripped 2 bases from V and 7 bases from J, with 11 bases between.

The chain is built from TRBV7-2 and TRBJ2-1, with D perhaps TRBD2 (6 bases). The V and J ends lost 7 bases and 5 bases respectively, with 15 bases between them. Germline V CDR1 and CDR2: SGHTA, FQGNSA. The CDR3 runs 14 residues. As DNA, the CDR3 is TGTGCCAGCAACGACCTCTCTAGCGACAATGAGCAGTTCTTC. This translates into CASNDLSSDNEQFF.

There are a few counts of this clonotype. This chain connects TRBV10-3 to TRBJ2-3; D possibly uses TRBD1 or TRBD2 (5 bases each). Germline loops: CDR1 ENHRY, CDR2 SYGVKD. V was clipped by 5 bases and J by 2 bases, with 8 bases between them. This CDR3 is built from 13 residues. CDR3 nucleotides: TGTGCCATCAGTCGTGGGACCACAGATACGCAGTATTTT. Encoded protein: CAISRGTTDTQYF.

V gene TRBV24-1 combines with J gene TRBJ2-1; 7 positions agree with TRBD2. The CDR3 has 15 amino acids. Trimming removed 6 bases from V and 5 bases from J; junction bases left unmatched: 9. In germline, CDR1 is KGHDR, CDR2 SFDVKD. This chain's CDR3 is CATSRAGGGDNEQFF. The CDR3 coding sequence is TGTGCCACCAGTCGTGCGGGCGGGGGAGACAATGAGCAGTTCTTC.